A selection of T cell receptor beta chains follows, all from one sample in a study of blood T cell repertoires in COVID-19. Libraries were prepared by immunoSEQ multiplex PCR; TCRdb keeps only in-frame clonotypes and omits some of them. The sample gives 300,000 to 400,000 clones, over 75% of which show up once; more than 0.85% is in the top ten. The sample taken for sequencing was PBMCs or T cells enriched from blood (not recorded which). Every receptor here comes from a woman aged 25-40 years with acute COVID-19. Both conserved end residues are part of each CDR3. D genes are given only for firm matches. For some rows the clone size is stated as once, few or many, or as a class when expanded; others skip it.

clone size | J gene | D gene | V gene | CDR3 protein | CDR3 DNA
- | TRBJ2-1 | TRBD2 | TRBV2 | CASSPMERGVDEQFF | TGTGCCAGCAGCCCTATGGAGCGGGGGGTCGATGAGCAGTTCTTC
- | TRBJ2-1 | - | TRBV10-2 | CASSDLSYNEQFF | TGCGCCAGCAGTGACCTCTCCTACAATGAGCAGTTCTTC
- | TRBJ1-2 | - | TRBV7-2 | CASILRASLYGYTF | TGTGCCAGCATCCTAAGAGCCTCCCTCTATGGCTACACCTTC
- | TRBJ2-1 | - | TRBV11-3 | CASSSGLVNEQFF | TGTGCCAGCAGCTCAGGGCTGGTCAATGAGCAGTTCTTC
- | TRBJ2-7 | TRBD1 | TRBV27 | CASSFGQGYEVQYF | TGTGCCAGCAGTTTCGGACAGGGGTACGAGGTGCAGTACTTC
- | TRBJ1-1 | TRBD1 | TRBV12-3/TRBV12-4 | CASSTDRGTEAFF | TGTGCCAGCAGTACAGACAGGGGCACTGAAGCTTTCTTT
few | TRBJ1-5 | - | TRBV24-1 | CATSERGSNQPQHF | TGTGCCACCAGTGAGAGGGGGAGCAATCAGCCCCAGCATTTT
- | TRBJ1-2 | - | TRBV4-3 | CASSRERSGEVGGYTF | TGCGCCAGCAGCCGAGAAAGGTCAGGGGAAGTCGGGGGCTACACCTTC
once | TRBJ2-4 | - | TRBV7-3 | CASSLTGGAIQYF | TGTGCCAGCAGCTTAACAGGGGGAGCCATTCAGTACTTC
- | TRBJ2-2 | - | TRBV10-1 | CASSVRGGGTNTGELFF | TGCGCCAGCAGCGTCCGAGGGGGGGGGACTAACACCGGGGAGCTGTTTTTT
- | TRBJ2-7 | - | TRBV2 | CAGGTVNEQYF | TGTGCCGGGGGGACTGTTAACGAGCAGTACTTC
- | TRBJ1-5 | - | TRBV27 | CASSFGGLSNQPQHF | TGTGCCAGCAGTTTTGGGGGACTAAGCAATCAGCCCCAGCATTTT
- | TRBJ2-5 | TRBD2 | TRBV4-2 | CASSQTGGEQHPYF | TGTGCCAGCAGCCAAACGGGGGGGGAACAGCACCCATACTTC
- | TRBJ1-1 | - | TRBV6-1 | CASSEGLNTEAFF | TGTGCCAGCAGTGAGGGCCTGAACACTGAAGCTTTCTTT
- | TRBJ1-1 | - | TRBV7-9 | CASSRTSGNTEAFF | TGTGCCAGCAGCCGGACATCAGGGAACACTGAAGCTTTCTTT
- | TRBJ2-7 | - | TRBV4-2 | CASSQDESPYSYEQYF | TGTGCCAGCAGCCAAGACGAATCTCCCTACTCCTACGAGCAGTACTTC
- | TRBJ1-1 | TRBD1 | TRBV2 | CASTGQGLLTGAFF | TGTGCCAGCACCGGACAGGGGCTCTTAACTGGAGCTTTCTTT
- | TRBJ1-6 | - | TRBV14 | CASSQELAGTVLHF | TGTGCCAGCAGCCAAGAATTGGCGGGAACGGTCCTCCACTTT
- | TRBJ1-6 | TRBD1 | TRBV5-1 | CASSFRDSYNSPLHF | TGCGCCAGCAGCTTCCGGGACAGCTATAATTCACCCCTCCACTTT
- | TRBJ1-3 | - | TRBV24-1 | CATSDSGAKGNTIYF | TGTGCCACCAGTGATTCCGGAGCAAAAGGAAACACCATATATTTT
once | TRBJ1-5 | - | TRBV10-3 | CATTGGGKGNQPQHF | TGTGCCACCACGGGGGGAGGTAAGGGGAATCAGCCCCAGCATTTT
- | TRBJ2-7 | - | TRBV6-5 | CASSLGRGPYEQYF | TGTGCCAGCAGCCTGGGCAGGGGACCCTACGAGCAGTACTTC
- | TRBJ2-1 | - | TRBV5-1 | CASMAEGYNEQFF | TGCGCCAGCATGGCGGAAGGATACAATGAGCAGTTCTTC
- | TRBJ1-2 | - | TRBV6-5 | CASRKESYGYTF | TGTGCCAGCAGAAAGGAGAGCTATGGCTACACCTTC
- | TRBJ1-2 | - | TRBV7-2 | CASSPGEGARSNYGYTF | TGTGCCAGCAGCCCTGGGGAAGGGGCCAGATCTAACTATGGCTACACCTTC
- | TRBJ2-5 | TRBD2 | TRBV6-4 | CASSDTAGGQETQYF | TGTGCCAGCAGTGATACAGCGGGGGGTCAAGAGACCCAGTACTTC
- | TRBJ2-3 | - | TRBV5-4 | CASSLTGGRPSTDTQYF | TGTGCCAGCAGCCTAACGGGGGGCAGGCCTAGCACAGATACGCAGTATTTT
- | TRBJ2-7 | - | TRBV2 | CASSQYTYEQYF | TGTGCCAGCAGTCAGTATACCTACGAGCAGTACTTC
- | TRBJ2-1 | TRBD1 | TRBV5-1 | CASLRQGGNEQFF | TGCGCCAGCCTGAGACAGGGTGGTAATGAGCAGTTCTTC
- | TRBJ2-5 | - | TRBV3-1/TRBV3-2 | CASSHGGLETQYF | TGTGCCAGCAGCCACGGGGGGCTAGAGACCCAGTACTTC
- | TRBJ2-5 | - | TRBV9 | CASSVEGVETQYF | TGTGCCAGCAGCGTAGAAGGGGTGGAGACCCAGTACTTC
few | TRBJ1-4 | TRBD1 | TRBV7-3 | CASRRGDRVEKLFF | TGTGCCAGCAGGCGAGGGGACAGGGTAGAAAAACTGTTTTTT
once | TRBJ2-3 | TRBD2 | TRBV19 | CASSPAGVPLDTQYF | TGTGCCAGTAGTCCAGCGGGGGTCCCCCTCGATACGCAGTATTTT
- | TRBJ1-3 | - | TRBV7-9 | CASSLAFGEAGNTIYF | TGTGCCAGCAGCTTAGCATTTGGGGAGGCTGGAAACACCATATATTTT
- | TRBJ1-2 | - | TRBV10-1 | CASSEGHNYGYTF | TGCGCCAGCAGTGAGGGCCACAACTATGGCTACACCTTC
once | TRBJ1-1 | TRBD1 | TRBV12-3/TRBV12-4 | CASSLRQGAEAFF | TGTGCCAGCAGTTTGAGGCAGGGGGCTGAAGCTTTCTTT
- | TRBJ2-2 | TRBD2 | TRBV3-1/TRBV3-2 | CASSAPSGGPNTGELFF | TGTGCCAGCAGCGCACCTAGCGGGGGCCCGAACACCGGGGAGCTGTTTTTT
- | TRBJ1-3 | - | TRBV6-5 | CAIALQSGNTIYF | TGTGCCATCGCCCTTCAGTCTGGAAACACCATATATTTT
- | TRBJ2-1 | - | TRBV6-5 | CASVGQNEQFF | TGTGCCAGCGTGGGCCAAAATGAGCAGTTCTTC